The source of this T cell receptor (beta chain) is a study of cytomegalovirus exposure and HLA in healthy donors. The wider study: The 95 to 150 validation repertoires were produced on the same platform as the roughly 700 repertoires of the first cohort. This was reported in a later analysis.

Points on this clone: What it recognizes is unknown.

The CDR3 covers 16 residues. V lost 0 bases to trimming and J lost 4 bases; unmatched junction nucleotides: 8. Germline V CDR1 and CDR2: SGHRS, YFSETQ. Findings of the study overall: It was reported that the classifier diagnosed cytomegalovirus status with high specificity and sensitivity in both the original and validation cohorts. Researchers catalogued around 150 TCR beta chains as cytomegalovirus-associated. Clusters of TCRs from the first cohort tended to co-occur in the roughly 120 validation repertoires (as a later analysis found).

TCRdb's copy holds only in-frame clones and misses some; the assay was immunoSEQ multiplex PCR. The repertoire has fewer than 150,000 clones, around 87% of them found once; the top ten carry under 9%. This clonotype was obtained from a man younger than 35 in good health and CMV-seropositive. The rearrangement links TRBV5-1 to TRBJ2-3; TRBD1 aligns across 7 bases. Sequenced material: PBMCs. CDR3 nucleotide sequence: TGCGCCAGCAGCTTGGCCGGGCAGGGGGTCGCAGATACGCAGTATTTT. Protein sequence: CASSLAGQGVADTQYF.